A single T cell receptor beta chain is shown here with its context. Its antigen is unknown. Nothing much larger sits one base from this clone, and base qualities are not available. This specimen belongs to a study of blood T cell repertoires in COVID-19 (dated by TCRdb to about 2020). Regarding the research as a whole: The collaborator samples originated in the United States, Italy and Spain and spanned the acute and convalescent phases of COVID-19. The prospective study material was composed of cDNA or gDNA derived from T cells, B-cell-depleted T cells, or PBMCs. The samples were drawn from two sources: the first 160 participants of the ongoing ImmuneRACE study, and 1,000 to 1,500 subjects contributed by 6 global collaborators. A de-identified subject ID, COVID-19 status, age in years and sex were almost always included in the sample metadata. Subjects who had been exposed to COVID-19, were actively infected with it, or had recovered from it provided the deeply sampled blood TCRbeta repertoires that made up the dataset. A freely available public database, intended as a resource for researchers studying the immune response to SARS-CoV-2, is where the repertoires were released. HLA class I and class II types, where available, came from metadata supplied by the sample provider rather than from assay-based typing. The research as a whole found: Clinical and demographic metadata were provided uncurated, with the amount varying by source and participant.

V is cut by 2 bases and J by 6 bases, and the space between the germline ends is 11 bases. Based on the germline V gene, the CDR1 and CDR2 sequences are KGHDR and SFDVKD. There are 14 amino acids in the CDR3, from cysteine to phenylalanine inclusive. Just CDR3 DNA is preserved here, 42 bases in frame from base 1. TCRbeta CDR3 regions were amplified from genomic DNA using the immunoSEQ Assay, a bias-controlled multiplex PCR. On the authors' methods: The number of nucleated cells in each sample was estimated by amplification of reference gene primers within the assay. Sequence reads were collapsed and filtered to measure the absolute abundance of every unique TCRbeta CDR3 rearrangement. For each sample, productive Simpson clonality was calculated as the square root of Simpson's diversity index over productive rearrangements. The clones in this table, taken by TCRdb from immuneACCESS, are in-frame only. Not every clone is retained; where verified, under half of the shortfall comes from an unresolved V gene, and the cause of the rest is unknown. The V and J calls and clone size come from that table; D and trimming were worked out from the DNA. The sample yields more than 150,000 clones; approximately 85% were counted once. Around 9.5% of the sample belongs to the ten largest clones.

Each collaborating institution followed its own protocols to collect whole blood in K2EDTA tubes. For TCRbeta analysis, collaborator samples were shipped as frozen whole blood, as isolated PBMCs, or as DNA extracted from either sample type. Sequencing used peripheral blood. The rearranged segments are TRBV24-1 and TRBJ2-3; possibly the D gene is TRBD2, per 6 matching bases. This TCR was recovered from a woman at least 80 years old with acute or convalescent COVID-19. Here the CDR3 is given as CATSDSRLADTQYF. The DNA sequence reads TGTGCCACCAGTGATTCCCGGCTAGCGGATACGCAGTATTTT.